The next 17 T cell receptor beta chains were all read from a single sample in a study of cytomegalovirus exposure and HLA in healthy donors. Primers for the PCR totalled 60 Vbeta and 13 Jbeta. Using immunoSEQ multiplex PCR, the repertoire was profiled, and TCRdb retains in-frame clones only, with some absent. The data contain 110,000 to 150,000 clones, under 80% of them singletons. The sequencing sample was made of PBMCs. The receptors come from a man younger than 35 in good health and CMV-seropositive.

V usage is TRBV28 and J usage is TRBJ2-2; D perhaps matches TRBD2 (5 bases). This CDR3 contains 15 residues. The ends were cut back, 4 bases at V and 0 bases at J, with 9 bases in the middle. CDR1 is MDHEN and CDR2 is SYDVKM in the germline V gene. The CDR3: CASSSSISNTGELFF. The CDR3 region has the DNA TGTGCCAGCAGTTCTAGCATTTCGAACACCGGGGAGCTGTTTTTT.

The rearrangement joins TRBV5-1 to TRBJ2-5; TRBD2 might be the D (6 bases). CDR3 length: 14 residues. The germline CDR1 and CDR2 sequences are SGHRS and YFSETQ. V was clipped by 3 bases and J by 5 bases, with 14 bases between them. In DNA form, the CDR3 reads TGCGCCAGCAGCTGGGGACTGGGGGTGGAGACCCAGTACTTC. Translation gives CASSWGLGVETQYF.

This chain connects TRBV2 to TRBJ2-5; perhaps TRBD1 as D (6 bases). CDR1 SNHLY and CDR2 FYNNEI come from the germline V gene. This CDR3 spans 14 amino acids. V was cut by 2 bases and J by 6 bases, with 13 bases left in between. This CDR3 reads CASSEQGLRKTQYF. In DNA form, the CDR3 reads TGTGCCAGCAGTGAACAGGGGCTGAGGAAGACCCAGTACTTC.

This chain uses TRBV7-5 with TRBJ1-5; the D call of TRBD1 is as the table states it, not checked on the DNA. TRBV7-5 is recorded as a pseudogene. The CDR3 extends over 16 amino acids. CDR3 loop: CARSSQDRGLTQPQHF. CDR3 DNA: TGTGCCAGAAGCTCCCAGGACAGGGGGCTCACTCAGCCCCAGCATTTT.

The V gene is TRBV2, the J gene TRBJ1-5; 7 nucleotides agree with TRBD1. Looked up from germline, CDR1 is SNHLY and CDR2 is FYNNEI. The V and J ends lost 5 bases and 2 bases, in that order; junction bases with no gene match: 6. This CDR3 spans 15 amino acids. The CDR3 region is CASSSDRVGNQPQHF. The CDR3 DNA sequence: TGTGCCAGCAGTTCCGACAGGGTTGGCAATCAGCCCCAGCATTTT. The full variable domain, its missing parts supplied by reference TRBV2 and TRBJ1-5, is EPEVTQTPSHQVTQMGQEVILRCVPISNHLYFYWYRQILGQKVEFLVSFYNNEISEKSEIFDDQFSVERPDGSNFTLKIRSTKLEDSAMYFCASSSDRVGNQPQHFGDGTRLSIL.

This chain connects TRBV6-4 to TRBJ2-7, with TRBD2 matching over 8 bases. Germline trimming cut 4 bases from V and 1 base from J; bases unmatched to any gene: 3. The CDR3 runs to 14 residues. Germline V gene data show CDR1 as MRHNA and CDR2 as SNTAGT. CDR3 DNA: TGTGCCAGCAGTGCCTCGGGAGGGTCCTACGAGCAGTACTTC. It encodes CASSASGGSYEQYF.

This clone was counted between two and nine times. The V gene is TRBV6-5, the J gene TRBJ2-2; 7 positions agree with TRBD2. The CDR3 spans 15 residues. From germline, CDR1 is MNHEY and CDR2 SVGAGI. Unmatched junction bases numbered 12, after V lost 10 bases and J lost 4 bases. The CDR3, as DNA: TGTGCCACCGCGGGGAGGGCCCGGGGCACCGGGGAGCTGTTTTTT. Protein sequence: CATAGRARGTGELFF.

The gene calls are TRBV10-2 and TRBJ2-5; possible D gene TRBD2, 5 bases. Germline CDR1 and CDR2: WSHSY and SAAADI. This CDR3 has 16 residues. The ends were cut back, 7 bases at V and 7 bases at J, with 25 bases in the middle. Here the CDR3 reads CASIERALDSPGTQYF. The CDR3 bases are TGCGCCAGCATCGAACGGGCACTAGACTCGCCGGGGACCCAGTACTTC.

This clone was seen once. The rearrangement joins TRBV2 to TRBJ1-5; no definite D call. Germline lookup yields CDR1 SNHLY and CDR2 FYNNEI. Between the trimmed V and J ends, which lost 5 bases and 3 bases, there was a span of 8 bases. The CDR3 covers 13 residues. The CDR3 DNA reads TGTGCCAGCAGTCGACTGAACAATCAGCCCCAGCATTTT. It is translated as CASSRLNNQPQHF.

The chain's CDR3 is CASSNGRDSPLHF. In DNA form, the CDR3 reads TGTGCCAGCAGTAACGGGAGAGATTCACCCCTCCACTTT. V and J are TRBV6-6 and TRBJ1-6; D remains unclear. From germline, CDR1 is MNHNY and CDR2 SVGAGI (reference sequence). There are 13 residues in the CDR3. V shed 5 bases and J shed 8 bases, with 10 bases lying between them.

The genes are TRBV28 and TRBJ1-2; 12 bases are a match to TRBD1. CDR1 and CDR2 from the germline V gene are MDHEN and SYDVKM. This CDR3 is 14 amino acids long. Losses at the gene ends were 6 bases for V and 4 bases for J; bases not matched to a gene: 3. As DNA, the CDR3 is TGTGCCAGCAGGGGGACAGGGGGCACCTATGGCTACACCTTC. Its translation: CASRGTGGTYGYTF.

This chain connects TRBV29-1 to TRBJ2-3, with 12 positions matching TRBD2. The CDR3 is 14 amino acids. The V and J ends lost 5 bases and 3 bases, in that order; junction bases with no gene match: 3. Germline V gene lookup returns CDR1 SQVTM and CDR2 ANQGSEA. The CDR3 nucleotides read TGCAGCGTTCGACTAGCGGGAGTGACAGATACGCAGTATTTT. The encoded protein is CSVRLAGVTDTQYF.

V gene TRBV5-1 combines with J gene TRBJ2-3; maybe TRBD2 (6 bases). Germline V gene data show CDR1 as SGHRS and CDR2 as YFSETQ. Between the trimmed V and J ends, which lost 0 bases and 5 bases, there was a span of 10 bases. CDR3 size: 14 residues. The DNA of the CDR3 is TGCGCCAGCAGCTTGGGGGCGGGAAGAGATACGCAGTATTTT. Amino acids: CASSLGAGRDTQYF.

The CDR3 loop reads CASSLDQIGEQFF. Written as DNA, the CDR3 is TGTGCCAGCAGCTTAGACCAGATTGGTGAGCAGTTCTTC. The chain is built from TRBV7-6 and TRBJ2-1; the D is unclear. V was cut by 1 base and J by 9 bases, with 10 bases left in between. The germline V gene has CDR1 SGHVS and CDR2 FNYEAQ. There are 13 residues in the CDR3.

The CDR3 protein is CASSFAGVGNQPQHF. The CDR3 nucleotides read TGTGCCAGCAGTTTCGCGGGGGTAGGCAATCAGCCCCAGCATTTT. The gene calls are TRBV27 and TRBJ1-5, with D perhaps matching TRBD1 (5 bases). The V and J ends lost 3 bases and 2 bases respectively, with 11 bases between them. CDR1 and CDR2 (germline): MNHEY, SMNVEV (reference sequence). The CDR3 totals 15 residues.

The V and J genes are TRBV6-1 and TRBJ2-3; 8 nucleotides line up with TRBD2. Trimming removed 4 bases from V and 8 bases from J; junction bases left unmatched: 8. There are 14 residues in the CDR3. Germline V gene lookup returns CDR1 MNHNS and CDR2 SASEGT. The CDR3 here is CASSGGTRPSTQYF. The CDR3 bases are TGTGCCAGCAGTGGGGGGACTAGGCCCAGTACGCAGTATTTT.

The V call is TRBV4-3, the J call TRBJ2-1; D remains ambiguous. The CDR3 length is 16 residues. Germline V gene data show CDR1 as LGHNA and CDR2 as YSLEER. V lost 4 bases and J lost 0, with 13 bases in between. The CDR3 protein is CASSPQASSSYNEQFF. In nucleotides, the CDR3 is TGCGCCAGCAGCCCTCAGGCCAGCAGCTCCTACAATGAGCAGTTCTTC.